The 5 T cell receptor beta chains below come from one sample, sequenced in a study of blood T cell repertoires in COVID-19 (dated by TCRdb to 2020 to 2021). Receptors were amplified or captured by the immunoSEQ multiplex PCR assay. The source is immuneACCESS, and TCRdb retained only in-frame sequences with V and J called. Part of the clones is not carried over; for the studies checked, unresolved V genes explain less than half of this, and the remainder is unexplained. The sample table lists under 200,000 clones, about 86% of them with a count of one. Approximately 15% of the sample comes from the top ten. The sample was peripheral blood. These receptors originate from a man younger than 40 with active or convalescent COVID-19.

The J gene is TRBJ1-2, the V gene TRBV6-5; weak D call: TRBD1 (6 bases). This CDR3 spans 14 amino acids. Trimming cost V 0 bases and J 8 bases, with 13 bases left between them. Germline loops: CDR1 MNHEY, CDR2 SVGAGI. CDR3 coding DNA: TGTGCCAGCAGTTACTCGAGGGGGTGGCACGGCTACACCTTC. Its protein is CASSYSRGWHGYTF.

A few counts support this clone. The CDR3 DNA reads as TGTGCCAGCAGCCGTACTCCCGAAGTATACAATGAGCAGTTCTTC. Translation gives CASSRTPEVYNEQFF. The chain has TRBV6-5 and TRBJ2-1; D ambiguous. This CDR3 region has 15 residues. V lost 6 bases and J lost 4, with 16 bases in between. In germline, CDR1 is MNHEY, CDR2 SVGAGI.

DNA for the CDR3: TGTGCCTGGAGTGTTGGCAGGGCTTCCTACGAGCAGTACTTC. Translated: CAWSVGRASYEQYF. The genes are TRBV30 and TRBJ2-7, with D maybe TRBD1 (5 bases). Germline V CDR1 and CDR2: GTSNPN, SVGIG (reference sequence). The CDR3 is 14 amino acids. V was trimmed by 0 bases and J by 1 base, leaving 10 bases between them.

The rearrangement joins TRBV28 to TRBJ1-1, with D perhaps TRBD1 (6 bases). Germline CDR1 reads MDHEN; CDR2 reads SYDVKM. This CDR3 is 13 amino acids long. Between the trimmed V and J ends, which lost 6 bases and 3 bases, there was a span of 11 bases. As DNA, the CDR3 is TGTGCCAGCAGCCTACAGGGCTACACTGAAGCTTTCTTT. This sequence encodes CASSLQGYTEAFF. Based on the CDR3 plus reference TRBV28 and TRBJ1-1, the full variable domain is DVKVTQSSRYLVKRTGEKVFLECVQDMDHENMFWYRQDPGLGLRLIYFSYDVKMKEKGDIPEGYSVSREKKERFSLILESASTNQTSMYLCASSLQGYTEAFFGQGTRLTVV.

The V gene is TRBV4-1, the J gene TRBJ2-5, with 8 bases matching TRBD1. V trimming: 1 base; J trimming: 1 base; junction bases outside the gene matches: 5. This CDR3 comprises 16 residues. Looked up from germline, CDR1 is MGHRA and CDR2 is YSYEKL. CDR3 in amino acids: CASSQVPDRAQETQYF. CDR3 nucleotides: TGCGCCAGCAGCCAAGTTCCGGACAGGGCCCAAGAGACCCAGTACTTC.